Sequencing of this T cell receptor (beta chain) was carried out in a study of cytomegalovirus exposure and HLA in healthy donors. This clone was picked up a small number of times. Its antigen is not known. Study-wide results and caveats: The availability of immune exposure information extended only to CMV serostatus. Per a prior analysis, the majority of TCR beta V segments were productive roughly 90% or roughly 30% of the time. An analysis that came later showed most CMV-associated TCR beta chains appearing HLA-restricted.

Researchers ran the PCR with 60 Vbeta and 13 Jbeta primers. Method: immunoSEQ multiplex PCR; TCRdb's copy keeps in-frame clones and lacks some. The sample carries roughly 140,000 clones, roughly 80% recorded once. Germline-derived CDR1 and CDR2 are SGHRS and YFSETQ. The length of the CDR3 is 13 residues. Trimming took 8 bases from V and 3 from J; bases not matched to a gene: 5. This clonotype was sampled from a woman aged 40 to 49 in good health and CMV-seropositive. The V gene is TRBV5-1, the J gene TRBJ1-1; 9 bases are a match to TRBD1. Sequenced input: PBMCs. The CDR3 spells CASRDRAHTEAFF. In DNA, the CDR3 is TGCGCCAGTAGGGACAGGGCCCACACTGAAGCTTTCTTT.